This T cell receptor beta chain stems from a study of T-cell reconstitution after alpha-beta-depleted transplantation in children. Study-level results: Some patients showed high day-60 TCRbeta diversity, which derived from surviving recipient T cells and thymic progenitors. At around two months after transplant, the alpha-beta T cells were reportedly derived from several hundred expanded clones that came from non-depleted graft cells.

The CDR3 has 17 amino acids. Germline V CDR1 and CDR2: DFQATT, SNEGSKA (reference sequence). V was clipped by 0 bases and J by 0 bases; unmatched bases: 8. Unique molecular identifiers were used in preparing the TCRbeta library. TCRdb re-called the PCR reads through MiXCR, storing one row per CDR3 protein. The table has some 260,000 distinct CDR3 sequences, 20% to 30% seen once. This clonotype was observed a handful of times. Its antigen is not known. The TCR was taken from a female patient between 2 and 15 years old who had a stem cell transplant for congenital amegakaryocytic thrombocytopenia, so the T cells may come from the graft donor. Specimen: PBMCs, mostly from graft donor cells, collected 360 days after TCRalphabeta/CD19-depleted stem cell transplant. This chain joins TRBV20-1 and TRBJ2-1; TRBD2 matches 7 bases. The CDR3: CSARDFRGGSSYNEQFF. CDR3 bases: TGCAGTGCTAGAGATTTTCGTGGCGGGAGCTCCTACAATGAGCAGTTCTTC.